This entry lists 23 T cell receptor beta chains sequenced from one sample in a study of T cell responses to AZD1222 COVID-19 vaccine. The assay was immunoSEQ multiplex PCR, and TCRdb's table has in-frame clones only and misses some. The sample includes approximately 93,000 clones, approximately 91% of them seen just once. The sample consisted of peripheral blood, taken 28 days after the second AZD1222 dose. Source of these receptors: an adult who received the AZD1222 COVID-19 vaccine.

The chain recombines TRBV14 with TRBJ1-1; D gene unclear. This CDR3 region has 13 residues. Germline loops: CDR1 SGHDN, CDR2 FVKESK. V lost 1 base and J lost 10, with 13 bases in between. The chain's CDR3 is CASSQGLHESAFF. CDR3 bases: TGTGCCAGCAGCCAAGGACTCCACGAGTCAGCTTTCTTT.

For the CDR3, the DNA is TGCGCCAGCAGCCGTGACAGAACCTACGAGCAGTACTTC. This gives the protein CASSRDRTYEQYF. The rearrangement uses TRBV4-1 and TRBJ2-7; D may be TRBD1 (5 bases). CDR3 length: 13 residues. The ends were cut back, 4 bases at V and 2 bases at J, with 9 bases in the middle. Germline V gene lookup returns CDR1 MGHRA and CDR2 YSYEKL.

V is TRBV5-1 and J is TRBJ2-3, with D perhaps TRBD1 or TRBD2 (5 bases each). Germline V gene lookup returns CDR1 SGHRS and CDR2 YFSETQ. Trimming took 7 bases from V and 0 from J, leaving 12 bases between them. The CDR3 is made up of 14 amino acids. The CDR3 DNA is TGCGCCAGCCGAGGGGCTATTAGCACAGATACGCAGTATTTT. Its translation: CASRGAISTDTQYF.

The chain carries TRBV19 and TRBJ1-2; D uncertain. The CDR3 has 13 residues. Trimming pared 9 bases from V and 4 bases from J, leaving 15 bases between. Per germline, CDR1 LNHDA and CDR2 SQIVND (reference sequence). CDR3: CASETTGGYGYTF. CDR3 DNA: TGTGCCAGCGAAACGACGGGCGGCTATGGCTACACCTTC.

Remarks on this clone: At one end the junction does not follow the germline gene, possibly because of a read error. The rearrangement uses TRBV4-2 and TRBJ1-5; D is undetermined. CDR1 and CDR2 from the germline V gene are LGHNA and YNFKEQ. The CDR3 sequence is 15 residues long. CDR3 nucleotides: TGTGCCAGCAGTCAAGAACTTGGAGGGAATCAGCCCCAGCATTTT. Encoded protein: CASSQELGGNQPQHF.

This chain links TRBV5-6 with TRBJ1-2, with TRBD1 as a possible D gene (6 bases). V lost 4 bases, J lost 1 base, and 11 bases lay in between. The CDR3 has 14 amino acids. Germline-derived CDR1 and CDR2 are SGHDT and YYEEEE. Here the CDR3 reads CASSQGQLNYGYTF. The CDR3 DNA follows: TGTGCCAGCAGCCAAGGACAGCTTAACTATGGCTACACCTTC.

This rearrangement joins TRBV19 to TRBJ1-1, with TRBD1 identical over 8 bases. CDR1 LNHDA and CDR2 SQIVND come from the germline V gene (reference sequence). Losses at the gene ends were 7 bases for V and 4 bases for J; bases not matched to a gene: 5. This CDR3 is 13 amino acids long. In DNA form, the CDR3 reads TGTGCCAGTAACTCCGACAGGGGCACTGAAGCTTTCTTT. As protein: CASNSDRGTEAFF.

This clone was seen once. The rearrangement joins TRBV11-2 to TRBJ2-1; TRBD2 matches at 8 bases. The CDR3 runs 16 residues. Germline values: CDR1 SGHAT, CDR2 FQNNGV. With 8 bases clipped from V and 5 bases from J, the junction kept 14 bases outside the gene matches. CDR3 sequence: CASERLGGGQDNEQFF. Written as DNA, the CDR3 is TGTGCCAGCGAGAGATTAGGCGGGGGGCAGGACAATGAGCAGTTCTTC. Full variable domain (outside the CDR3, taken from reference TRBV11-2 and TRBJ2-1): EAGVAQSPRYKIIEKRQSVAFWCNPISGHATLYWYQQILGQGPKLLIQFQNNGVVDDSQLPKDRFSAERLKGVDSTLKIQPAKLEDSAVYLCASERLGGGQDNEQFFGPGTRLTVL.

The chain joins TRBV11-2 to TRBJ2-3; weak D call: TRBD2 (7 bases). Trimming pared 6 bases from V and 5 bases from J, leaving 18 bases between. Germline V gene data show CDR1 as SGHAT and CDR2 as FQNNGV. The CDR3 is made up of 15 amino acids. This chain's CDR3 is CASSSFAGAGDTQYF. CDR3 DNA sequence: TGTGCCAGCAGTTCTTTTGCGGGGGCAGGAGATACGCAGTATTTT.

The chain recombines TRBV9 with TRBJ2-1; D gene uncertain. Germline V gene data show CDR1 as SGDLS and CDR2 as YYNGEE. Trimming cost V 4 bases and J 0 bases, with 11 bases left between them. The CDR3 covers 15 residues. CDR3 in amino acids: CASSKGPSSYNEQFF. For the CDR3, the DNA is TGTGCCAGCAGCAAGGGCCCGAGCTCCTACAATGAGCAGTTCTTC.

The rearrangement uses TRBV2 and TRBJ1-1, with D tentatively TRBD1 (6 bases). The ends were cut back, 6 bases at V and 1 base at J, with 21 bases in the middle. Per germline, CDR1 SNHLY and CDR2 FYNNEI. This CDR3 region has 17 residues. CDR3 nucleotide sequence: TGTGCCAGCAGATTAACAGGGAACCCCGGCCCGAACACTGAAGCTTTCTTT. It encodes CASRLTGNPGPNTEAFF.

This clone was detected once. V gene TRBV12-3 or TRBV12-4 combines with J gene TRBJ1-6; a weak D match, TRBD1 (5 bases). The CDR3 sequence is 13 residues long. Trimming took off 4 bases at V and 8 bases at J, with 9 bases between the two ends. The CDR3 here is CASSWLGDSPLHF. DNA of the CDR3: TGTGCCAGCAGTTGGCTGGGGGATTCACCCCTCCACTTT.

The chain's CDR3 is CASRGQPYEQYF. The CDR3 coding sequence is TGTGCCAGCAGGGGACAGCCCTACGAGCAGTACTTC. The chain carries TRBV27 and TRBJ2-7; 7 bases align to TRBD1. Germline trimming cut 6 bases from V and 2 bases from J; bases unmatched to any gene: 1. The germline V gene has CDR1 MNHEY and CDR2 SMNVEV (reference sequence). CDR3 length: 12 residues.

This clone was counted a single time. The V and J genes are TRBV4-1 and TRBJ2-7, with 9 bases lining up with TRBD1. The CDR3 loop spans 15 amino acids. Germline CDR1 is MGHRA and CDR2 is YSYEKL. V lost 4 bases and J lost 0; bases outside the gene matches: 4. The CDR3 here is CASSRTGASSYEQYF. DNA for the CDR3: TGCGCCAGCAGCCGGACAGGGGCAAGCTCCTACGAGCAGTACTTC.

DNA for the CDR3: TGCGCCAGCAGCTTAACACCCACAGATACGCAGTATTTT. This codes for CASSLTPTDTQYF. The V gene is TRBV5-1, the J gene TRBJ2-3; no definite D call. Deletions cut 2 bases from V and 2 bases from J, with 6 bases between. CDR1 and CDR2 (germline): SGHRS, YFSETQ. This CDR3 contains 13 residues.

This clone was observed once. The chain's CDR3 is CARSEGSGVYGYTF. The CDR3 nucleotides read TGTGCCCGTTCGGAGGGGTCAGGGGTCTATGGCTACACCTTC. The chain links TRBV2 to TRBJ1-2, with D perhaps matching TRBD1 (6 bases). The germline V gene encodes CDR1 SNHLY and CDR2 FYNNEI. The CDR3 contains 14 residues. V was cut by 11 bases and J by 4 bases, with 20 bases left in between.

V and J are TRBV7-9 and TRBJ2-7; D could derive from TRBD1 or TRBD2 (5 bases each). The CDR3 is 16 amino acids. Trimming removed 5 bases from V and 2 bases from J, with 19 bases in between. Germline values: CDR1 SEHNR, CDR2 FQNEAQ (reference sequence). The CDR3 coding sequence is TGTGCCAGCAGCCCCAGGGACGTCGGAATAACCTACGAGCAGTACTTC. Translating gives CASSPRDVGITYEQYF.

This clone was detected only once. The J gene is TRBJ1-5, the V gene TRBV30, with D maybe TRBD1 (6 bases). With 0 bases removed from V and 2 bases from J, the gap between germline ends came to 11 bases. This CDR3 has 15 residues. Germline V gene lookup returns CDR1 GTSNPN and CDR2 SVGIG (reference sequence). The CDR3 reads CAWSVGGQGNQPQHF. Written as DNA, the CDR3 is TGTGCCTGGAGTGTAGGGGGGCAGGGCAATCAGCCCCAGCATTTT.

In DNA form, the CDR3 reads TGTGCCAGCACCCCGGGACAGGGAAACTTGTCCCCCGGGGAGCTGTTTTTT. Translating gives CASTPGQGNLSPGELFF. The gene calls are TRBV5-4 and TRBJ2-2, with 9 positions matching TRBD1. Germline CDR1 is SGHNT and CDR2 is YYREEE (reference sequence). This CDR3 is built from 17 residues. V lost 6 bases and J lost 6; bases outside the gene matches: 15.

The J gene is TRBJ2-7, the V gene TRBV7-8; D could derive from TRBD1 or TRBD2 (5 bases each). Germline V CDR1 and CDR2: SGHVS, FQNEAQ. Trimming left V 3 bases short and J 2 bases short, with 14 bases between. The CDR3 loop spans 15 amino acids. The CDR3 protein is CASSLGVGVAYEQYF. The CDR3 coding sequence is TGTGCCAGCAGCTTGGGTGTGGGGGTGGCCTACGAGCAGTACTTC.

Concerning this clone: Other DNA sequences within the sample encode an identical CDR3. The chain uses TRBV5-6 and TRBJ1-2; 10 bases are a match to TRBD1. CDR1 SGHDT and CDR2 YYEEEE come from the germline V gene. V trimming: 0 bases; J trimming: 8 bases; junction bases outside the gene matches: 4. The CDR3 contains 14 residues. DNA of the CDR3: TGTGCCAGCAGCTTGGGGACAGGGGGTAACGGCTACACCTTC. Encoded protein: CASSLGTGGNGYTF. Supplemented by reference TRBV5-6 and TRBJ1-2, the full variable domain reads DAGVTQSPTHLIKTRGQQVTLRCSPKSGHDTVSWYQQALGQGPQFIFQYYEEEERQRGNFPDRFSGHQFPNYSSELNVNALLLGDSALYLCASSLGTGGNGYTFGSGTRLTVV.

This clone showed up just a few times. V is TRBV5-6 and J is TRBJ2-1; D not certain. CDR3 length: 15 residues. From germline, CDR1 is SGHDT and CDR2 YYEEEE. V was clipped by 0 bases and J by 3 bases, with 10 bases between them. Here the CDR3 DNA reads TGTGCCAGCAGCTTGGAGGTCGGCTACTACAATGAGCAGTTCTTC. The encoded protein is CASSLEVGYYNEQFF.

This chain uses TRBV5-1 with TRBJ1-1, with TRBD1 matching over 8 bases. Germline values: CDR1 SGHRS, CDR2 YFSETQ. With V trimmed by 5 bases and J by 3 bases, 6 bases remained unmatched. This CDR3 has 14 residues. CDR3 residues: CASSLRQGHTEAFF. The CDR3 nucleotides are TGCGCCAGCAGTCTTCGACAGGGGCACACTGAAGCTTTCTTT.